Listed here are 5 T cell receptor beta chains from one sample, sequenced in a study of Ad26.COV2.S vaccination and SARS-CoV-2 variants. Profiling relied on immunoSEQ multiplex PCR, and the TCRdb table lists in-frame clones only, not all of them. The sample has about 680,000 clones, roughly 90% seen once; the top ten hold roughly 1.5%. The treatment denotes: around 19 received Ad26.COV2.S at low or high dose, single or two shots; about 5 received placebo; per-sample allocation not given. Following the first vaccine or placebo injection, samples were taken on day 63. Sample: peripheral blood, taken in a trial of Ad26.COV2.S vaccine versus placebo. These receptors all stem from a person aged 18-65 years who received the Ad26.COV2.S COVID-19 vaccine or a placebo.

This clone was observed once. This chain connects TRBV6-2 or TRBV6-3 to TRBJ1-2; 7 bases line up with TRBD1. This CDR3 contains 17 residues. Germline V gives CDR1 MNHEY, CDR2 SVGEGT. With V trimmed by 6 bases and J by 1 base, 14 bases remained unmatched. CDR3: CASSHGRGSLLNYGYTF. The CDR3 bases are TGTGCCAGCAGCCATGGCAGGGGGTCTCTGCTTAACTATGGCTACACCTTC.

The V call is TRBV19, the J call TRBJ1-1, with D perhaps TRBD1 (5 bases). This CDR3 has 15 amino acids. Trimming took 6 bases from V and 3 from J, leaving 17 bases between them. Germline V CDR1 and CDR2: LNHDA, SQIVND (reference sequence). The CDR3 DNA reads TGTGCCAGTAGCTCCTGGGTGGGGGTTGACACTGAAGCTTTCTTT. Protein product: CASSSWVGVDTEAFF.

This chain links TRBV11-3 with TRBJ1-1; TRBD1 aligns across 8 bases. V lost 3 bases to trimming and J lost 8 bases; unmatched junction nucleotides: 5. From germline, CDR1 is SGHNT and CDR2 YENEEA. This CDR3 spans 13 amino acids. CDR3 DNA: TGTGCCAGCAGCTTGGGACAGGAGTACGAAGCTTTCTTT. Translating it yields CASSLGQEYEAFF.

Comment on this clone: Additional DNA sequences in this sample encode the identical CDR3. This rearrangement joins TRBV30 to TRBJ1-5; D is ambiguous. Germline lookup yields CDR1 GTSNPN and CDR2 SVGIG (reference sequence). The CDR3 length is 12 residues. The germline V and J ends were trimmed by 3 bases and 2 bases, with 5 bases remaining between them. The CDR3 nucleotides are TGTGCCTGGAGCGGAGGCAATCAGCCCCAGCATTTT. This translates into CAWSGGNQPQHF.

The CDR3 nucleotides are TGTGCCAGCAGCCTTCGACAGGGCTCGAACACCGGGGAGCTGTTTTTT. Translating it yields CASSLRQGSNTGELFF. V and J are TRBV3-1 (or the pseudogene TRBV3-2) and TRBJ2-2; 7 positions agree with TRBD1. J lost 0 bases, V lost 4 bases, and 5 bases had no gene match. CDR3 size: 16 residues. Germline-derived CDR1 and CDR2 are LGHDT and YNNKEL (reference sequence).